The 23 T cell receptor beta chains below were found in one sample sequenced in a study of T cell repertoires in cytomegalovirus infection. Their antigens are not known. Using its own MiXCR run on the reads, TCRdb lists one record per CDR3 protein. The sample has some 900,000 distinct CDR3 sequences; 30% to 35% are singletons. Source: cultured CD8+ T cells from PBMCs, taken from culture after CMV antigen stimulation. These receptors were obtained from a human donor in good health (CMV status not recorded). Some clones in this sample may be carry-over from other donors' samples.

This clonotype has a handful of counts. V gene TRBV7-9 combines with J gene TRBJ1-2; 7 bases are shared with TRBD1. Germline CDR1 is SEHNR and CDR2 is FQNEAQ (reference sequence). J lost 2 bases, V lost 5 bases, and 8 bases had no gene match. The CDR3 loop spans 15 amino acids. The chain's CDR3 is CASSDRDRQNYGYTF. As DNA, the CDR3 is TGTGCCAGCAGCGACCGGGACAGACAAAACTATGGCTACACCTTC.

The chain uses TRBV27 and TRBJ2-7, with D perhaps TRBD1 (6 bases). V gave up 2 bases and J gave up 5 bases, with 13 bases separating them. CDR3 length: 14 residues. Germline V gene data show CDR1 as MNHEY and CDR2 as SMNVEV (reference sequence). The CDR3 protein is CASSLGIGGHEQYF. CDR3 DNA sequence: TGTGCCAGCAGTTTAGGCATAGGGGGTCACGAGCAGTACTTC.

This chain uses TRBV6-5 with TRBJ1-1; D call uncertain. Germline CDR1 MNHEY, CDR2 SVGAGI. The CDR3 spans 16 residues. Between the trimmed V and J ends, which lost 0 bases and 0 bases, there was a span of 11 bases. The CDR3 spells CASSYSLARLNTEAFF. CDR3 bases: TGTGCCAGCAGTTACTCTCTCGCTCGACTGAACACTGAAGCTTTCTTT.

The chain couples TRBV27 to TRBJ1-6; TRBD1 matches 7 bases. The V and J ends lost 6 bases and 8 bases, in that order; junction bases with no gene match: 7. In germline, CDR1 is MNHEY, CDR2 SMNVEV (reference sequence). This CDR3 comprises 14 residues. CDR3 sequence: CASRTGTDDSPLHF. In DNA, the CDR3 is TGTGCCAGCAGGACCGGGACAGATGATTCACCCCTCCACTTT.

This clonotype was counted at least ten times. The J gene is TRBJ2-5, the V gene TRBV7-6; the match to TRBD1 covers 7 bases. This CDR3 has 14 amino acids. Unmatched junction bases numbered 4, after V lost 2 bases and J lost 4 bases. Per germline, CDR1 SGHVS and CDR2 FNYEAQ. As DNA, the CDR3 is TGTGCCAGCAGCTTAAGCAGGGGGTTAGAGACCCAGTACTTC. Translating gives CASSLSRGLETQYF.

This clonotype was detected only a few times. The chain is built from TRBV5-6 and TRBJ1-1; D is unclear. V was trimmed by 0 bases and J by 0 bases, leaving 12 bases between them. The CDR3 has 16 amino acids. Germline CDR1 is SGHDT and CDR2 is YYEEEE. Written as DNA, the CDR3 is TGTGCCAGCAGCTTGGAAAACGGCGGCTTGAACACTGAAGCTTTCTTT. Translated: CASSLENGGLNTEAFF.

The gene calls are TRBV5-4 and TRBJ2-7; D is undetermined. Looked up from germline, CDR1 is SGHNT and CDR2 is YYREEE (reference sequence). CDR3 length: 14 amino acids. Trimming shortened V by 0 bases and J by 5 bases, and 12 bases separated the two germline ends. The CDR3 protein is CASSLVPIAHEQYF. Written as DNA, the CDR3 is TGTGCCAGCAGCTTGGTACCAATTGCCCACGAGCAGTACTTC.

CDR3 residues: CASSVLGGNHGYTF. The DNA for the CDR3 is TGTGCCAGCAGCGTATTAGGGGGCAACCATGGCTACACCTTC. The chain recombines TRBV9 with TRBJ1-2; TRBD1 aligns across 7 bases. The CDR3 is made up of 14 amino acids. V dropped 1 base and J dropped 6; count of bases not matched to a gene: 6. Germline V lookup: CDR1 SGDLS, CDR2 YYNGEE. The whole variable domain, remainder taken from reference TRBV9 and TRBJ1-2, is DSGVTQTPKHLITATGQRVTLRCSPRSGDLSVYWYQQSLDQGLQFLIQYYNGEERAKGNILERFSAQQFPDLHSELNLSSLELGDSALYFCASSVLGGNHGYTFGSGTRLTVV.

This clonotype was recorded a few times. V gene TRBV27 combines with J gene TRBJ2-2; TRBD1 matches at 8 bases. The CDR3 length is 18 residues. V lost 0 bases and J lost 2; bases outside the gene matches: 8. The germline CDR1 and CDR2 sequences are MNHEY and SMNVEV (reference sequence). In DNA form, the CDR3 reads TGTGCCAGCAGTTTATCGATACCCGGGACAGGCAACACCGGGGAGCTGTTTTTT. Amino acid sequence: CASSLSIPGTGNTGELFF.

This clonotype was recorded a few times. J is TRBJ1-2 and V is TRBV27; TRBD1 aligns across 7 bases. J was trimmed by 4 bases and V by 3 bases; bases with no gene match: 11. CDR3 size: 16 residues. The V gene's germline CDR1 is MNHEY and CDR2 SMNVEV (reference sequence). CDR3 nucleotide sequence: TGTGCCAGCAGTTTCGGCATCGGGACAGCTTTCTATGGCTACACCTTC. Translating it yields CASSFGIGTAFYGYTF.

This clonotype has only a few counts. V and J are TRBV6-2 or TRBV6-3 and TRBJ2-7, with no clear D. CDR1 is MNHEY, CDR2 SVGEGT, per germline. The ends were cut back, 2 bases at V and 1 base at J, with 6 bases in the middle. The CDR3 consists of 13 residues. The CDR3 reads CASSYGQSYEQYV. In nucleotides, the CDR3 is TGTGCCAGCAGTTACGGGCAGTCCTACGAGCAGTACGTC.

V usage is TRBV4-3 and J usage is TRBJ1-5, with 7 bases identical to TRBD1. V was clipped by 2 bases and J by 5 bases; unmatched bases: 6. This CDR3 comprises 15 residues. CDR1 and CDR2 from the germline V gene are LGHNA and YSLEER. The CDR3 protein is CASSQHTGVDQPQHF. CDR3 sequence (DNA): TGCGCCAGCAGCCAACATACAGGGGTTGATCAGCCCCAGCATTTT.

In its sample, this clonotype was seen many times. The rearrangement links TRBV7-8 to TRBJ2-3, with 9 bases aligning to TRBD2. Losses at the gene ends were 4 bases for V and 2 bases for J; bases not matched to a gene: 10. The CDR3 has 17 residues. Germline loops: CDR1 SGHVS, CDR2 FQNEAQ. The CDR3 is CASSSFLAGEHTDTQYF. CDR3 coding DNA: TGTGCCAGCAGCTCTTTCTTAGCGGGGGAGCACACAGATACGCAGTATTTT.

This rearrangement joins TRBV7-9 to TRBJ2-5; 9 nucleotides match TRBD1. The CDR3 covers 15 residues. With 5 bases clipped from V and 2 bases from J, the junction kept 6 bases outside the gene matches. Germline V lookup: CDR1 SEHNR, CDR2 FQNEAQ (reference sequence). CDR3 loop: CASSTLDRGQETQYF. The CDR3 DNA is TGTGCCAGCAGCACCCTAGACAGGGGGCAAGAGACCCAGTACTTC.

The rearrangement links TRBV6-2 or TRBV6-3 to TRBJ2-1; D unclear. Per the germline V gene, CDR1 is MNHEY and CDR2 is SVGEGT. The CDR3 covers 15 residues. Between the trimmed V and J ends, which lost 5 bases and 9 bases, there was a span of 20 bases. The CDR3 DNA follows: TGTGCCAGCAGTACGCCGCATTTTCGTTGGGGTGAGCAGTTCTTC. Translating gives CASSTPHFRWGEQFF.

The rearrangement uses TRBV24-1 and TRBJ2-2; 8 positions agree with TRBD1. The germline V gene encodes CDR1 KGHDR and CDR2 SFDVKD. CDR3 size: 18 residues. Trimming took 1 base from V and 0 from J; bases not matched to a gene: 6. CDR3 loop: CATSDFFPDRANTGELFF. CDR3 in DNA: TGTGCCACCAGTGATTTCTTCCCGGACAGGGCGAACACCGGGGAGCTGTTTTTT.

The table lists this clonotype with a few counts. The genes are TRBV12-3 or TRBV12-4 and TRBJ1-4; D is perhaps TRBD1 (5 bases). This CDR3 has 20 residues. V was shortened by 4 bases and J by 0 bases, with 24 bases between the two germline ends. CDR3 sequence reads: CASSSRDPIASLTTNEKLFF. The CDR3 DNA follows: TGTGCCAGCAGTTCCCGGGACCCCATCGCCTCCCTTACAACTAATGAAAAACTGTTTTTT.

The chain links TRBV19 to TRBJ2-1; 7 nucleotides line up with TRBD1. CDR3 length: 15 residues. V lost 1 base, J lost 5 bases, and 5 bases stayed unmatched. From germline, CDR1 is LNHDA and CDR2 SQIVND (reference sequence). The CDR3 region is CASSIVGGVNNEQFF. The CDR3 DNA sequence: TGTGCCAGTAGTATAGTAGGGGGCGTTAACAATGAGCAGTTCTTC.

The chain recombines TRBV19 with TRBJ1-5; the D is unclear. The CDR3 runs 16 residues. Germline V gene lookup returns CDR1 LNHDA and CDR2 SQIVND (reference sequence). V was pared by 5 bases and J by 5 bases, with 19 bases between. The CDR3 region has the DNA TGTGCCAGTAGTCCCCCGGACGCCGGCGGGGATCAGCCCCAGCATTTT. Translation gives CASSPPDAGGDQPQHF.

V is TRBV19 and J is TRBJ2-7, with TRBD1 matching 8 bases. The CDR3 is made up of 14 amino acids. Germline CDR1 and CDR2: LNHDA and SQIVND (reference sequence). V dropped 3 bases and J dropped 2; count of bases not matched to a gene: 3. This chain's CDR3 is CASSIGTGPYEQYV. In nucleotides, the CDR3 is TGTGCCAGTAGTATTGGGACAGGCCCCTACGAGCAGTACGTC.

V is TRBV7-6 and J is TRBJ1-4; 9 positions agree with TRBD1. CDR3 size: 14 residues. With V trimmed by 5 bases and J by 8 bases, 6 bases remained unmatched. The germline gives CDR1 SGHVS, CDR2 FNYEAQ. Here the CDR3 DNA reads TGTGCCAGCAGCCGGACAGGGGTGGGGGAAAAACTGTTTTTT. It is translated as CASSRTGVGEKLFF. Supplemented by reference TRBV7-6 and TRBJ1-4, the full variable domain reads GAGVSQSPRYKVTKRGQDVALRCDPISGHVSLYWYRQALGQGPEFLTYFNYEAQQDKSGLPNDRFSAERPEGSISTLTIQRTEQRDSAMYRCASSRTGVGEKLFFGSGTQLSVL.

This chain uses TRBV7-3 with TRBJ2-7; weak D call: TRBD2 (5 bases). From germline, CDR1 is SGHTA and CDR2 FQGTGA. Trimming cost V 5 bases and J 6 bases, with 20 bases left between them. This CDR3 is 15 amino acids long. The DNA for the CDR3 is TGTGCCAGCAGCACCCTAGCTAGGGCCCCTCGCGAGCAGTACGTC. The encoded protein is CASSTLARAPREQYV.

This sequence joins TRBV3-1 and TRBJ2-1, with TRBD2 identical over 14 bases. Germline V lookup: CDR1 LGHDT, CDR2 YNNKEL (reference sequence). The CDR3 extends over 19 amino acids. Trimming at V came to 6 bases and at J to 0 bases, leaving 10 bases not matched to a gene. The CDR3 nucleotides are TGTGCCAGCAGTCACTGGGGGACTAGCGGGGGTAGCTCCTACAATGAGCAGTTCTTC. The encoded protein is CASSHWGTSGGSSYNEQFF.